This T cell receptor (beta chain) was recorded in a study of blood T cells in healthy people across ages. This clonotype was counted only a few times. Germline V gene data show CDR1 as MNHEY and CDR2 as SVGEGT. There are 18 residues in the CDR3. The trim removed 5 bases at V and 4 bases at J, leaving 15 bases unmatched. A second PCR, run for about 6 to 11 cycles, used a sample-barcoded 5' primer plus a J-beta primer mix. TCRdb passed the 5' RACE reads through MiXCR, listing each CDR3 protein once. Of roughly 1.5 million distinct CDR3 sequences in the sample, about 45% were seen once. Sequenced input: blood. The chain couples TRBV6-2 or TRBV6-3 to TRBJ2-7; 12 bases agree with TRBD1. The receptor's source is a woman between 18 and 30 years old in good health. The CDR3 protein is CASSPLPGQGASSYEQYF. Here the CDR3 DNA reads TGTGCCAGCAGTCCATTGCCGGGACAGGGGGCATCTTCTTACGAGCAGTACTTC.